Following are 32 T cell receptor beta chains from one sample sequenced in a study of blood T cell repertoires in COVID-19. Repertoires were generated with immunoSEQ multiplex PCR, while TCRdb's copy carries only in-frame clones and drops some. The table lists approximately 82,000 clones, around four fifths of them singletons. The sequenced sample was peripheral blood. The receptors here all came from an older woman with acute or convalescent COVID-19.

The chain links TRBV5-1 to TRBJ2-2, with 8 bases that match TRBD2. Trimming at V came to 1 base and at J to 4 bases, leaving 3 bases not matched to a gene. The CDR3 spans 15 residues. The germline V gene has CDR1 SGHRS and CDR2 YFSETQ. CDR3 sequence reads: CASSLNLAGTGELFF. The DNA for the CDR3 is TGCGCCAGCAGCTTGAACCTAGCGGGCACCGGGGAGCTGTTTTTT.

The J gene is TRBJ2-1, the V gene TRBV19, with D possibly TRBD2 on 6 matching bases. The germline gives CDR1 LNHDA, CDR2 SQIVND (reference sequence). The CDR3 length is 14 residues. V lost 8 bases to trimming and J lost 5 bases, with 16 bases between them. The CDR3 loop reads CASVSAGMDNEQFF. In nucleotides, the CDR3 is TGTGCCAGTGTTAGCGCGGGGATGGACAATGAGCAGTTCTTC. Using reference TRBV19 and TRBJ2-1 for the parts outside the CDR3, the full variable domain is DGGITQSPKYLFRKEGQNVTLSCEQNLNHDAMYWYRQDPGQGLRLIYYSQIVNDFQKGDIAEGYSVSREKKESFPLTVTSAQKNPTAFYLCASVSAGMDNEQFFGPGTRLTVL.

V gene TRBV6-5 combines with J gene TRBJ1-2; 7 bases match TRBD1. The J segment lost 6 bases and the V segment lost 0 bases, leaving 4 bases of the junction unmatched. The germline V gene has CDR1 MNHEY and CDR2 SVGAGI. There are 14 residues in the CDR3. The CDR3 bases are TGTGCCAGCAGTTACTCTCCACAGGGGAATGGCTACACCTTC. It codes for CASSYSPQGNGYTF.

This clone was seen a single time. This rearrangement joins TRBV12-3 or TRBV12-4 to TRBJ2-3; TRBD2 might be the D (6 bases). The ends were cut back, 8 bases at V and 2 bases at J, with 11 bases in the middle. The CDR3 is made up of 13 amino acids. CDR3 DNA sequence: TGTGCCAGCGGAGGGCTCCTCACAGATACGCAGTATTTT. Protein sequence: CASGGLLTDTQYF.

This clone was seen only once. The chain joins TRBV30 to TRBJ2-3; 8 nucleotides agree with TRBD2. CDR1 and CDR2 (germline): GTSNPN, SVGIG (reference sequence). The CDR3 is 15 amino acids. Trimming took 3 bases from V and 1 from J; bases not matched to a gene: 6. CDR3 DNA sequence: TGTGCCTGGAGGACCGGGACTAGTGGCACAGATACGCAGTATTTT. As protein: CAWRTGTSGTDTQYF.

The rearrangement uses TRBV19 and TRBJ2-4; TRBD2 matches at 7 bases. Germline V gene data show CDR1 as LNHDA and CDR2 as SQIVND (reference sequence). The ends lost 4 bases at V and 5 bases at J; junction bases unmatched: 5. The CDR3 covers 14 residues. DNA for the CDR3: TGTGCCAGTAGTAGGCGGGGGACGCAAAACATTCAGTACTTC. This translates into CASSRRGTQNIQYF.

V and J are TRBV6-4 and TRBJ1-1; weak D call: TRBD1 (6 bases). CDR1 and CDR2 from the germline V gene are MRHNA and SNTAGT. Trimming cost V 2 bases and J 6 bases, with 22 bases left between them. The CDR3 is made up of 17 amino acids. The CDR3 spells CASSDPGGGRGHSEAFF. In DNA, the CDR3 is TGTGCCAGCAGTGACCCCGGCGGGGGTCGGGGACACTCTGAAGCTTTCTTT.

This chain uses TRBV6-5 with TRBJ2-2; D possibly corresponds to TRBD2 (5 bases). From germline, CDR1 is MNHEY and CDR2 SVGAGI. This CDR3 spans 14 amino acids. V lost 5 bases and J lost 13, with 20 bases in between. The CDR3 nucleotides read TGTGCCAGCAGTAGATCAGGAGAGGGTCTCGGGCTGTTTTTT. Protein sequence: CASSRSGEGLGLFF.

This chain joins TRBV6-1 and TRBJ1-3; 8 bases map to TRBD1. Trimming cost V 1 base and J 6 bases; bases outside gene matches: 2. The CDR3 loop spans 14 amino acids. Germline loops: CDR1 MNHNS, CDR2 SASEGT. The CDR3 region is CASSEGTGINTIYF. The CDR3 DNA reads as TGTGCCAGCAGTGAAGGGACAGGGATAAACACCATATATTTT.

The DNA for the CDR3 is TGTGCCTGGAGGGGGACAGACACTGAAGCTTTCTTT. This codes for CAWRGTDTEAFF. The rearrangement links TRBV30 to TRBJ1-1, with TRBD1 matching over 7 bases. The CDR3 contains 12 residues. The junction had 1 base not matched to a gene; V was cut back by 3 bases and J by 3 bases. Germline-derived CDR1 and CDR2 are GTSNPN and SVGIG (reference sequence).

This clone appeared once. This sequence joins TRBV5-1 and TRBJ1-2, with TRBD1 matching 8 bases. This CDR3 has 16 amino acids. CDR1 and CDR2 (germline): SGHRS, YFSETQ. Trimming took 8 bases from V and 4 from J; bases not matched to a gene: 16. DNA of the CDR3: TGCGCCAGTCCTACTGAACGGGACAGGTATTTCTATGGCTACACCTTC. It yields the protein CASPTERDRYFYGYTF.

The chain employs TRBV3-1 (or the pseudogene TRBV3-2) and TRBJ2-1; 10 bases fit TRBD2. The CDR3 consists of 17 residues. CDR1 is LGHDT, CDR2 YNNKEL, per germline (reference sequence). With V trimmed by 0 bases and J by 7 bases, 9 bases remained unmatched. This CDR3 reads CASSQDISGGLLNEQFF. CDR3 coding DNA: TGTGCCAGCAGCCAAGATATTAGCGGGGGGCTTTTAAATGAGCAGTTCTTC.

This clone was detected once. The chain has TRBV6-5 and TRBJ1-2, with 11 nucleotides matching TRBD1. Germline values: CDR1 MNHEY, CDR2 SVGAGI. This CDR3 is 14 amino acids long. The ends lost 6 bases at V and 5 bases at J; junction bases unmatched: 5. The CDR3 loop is CASSGQGAEYGYTF. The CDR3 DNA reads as TGTGCCAGCAGCGGACAGGGGGCAGAATATGGCTACACCTTC.

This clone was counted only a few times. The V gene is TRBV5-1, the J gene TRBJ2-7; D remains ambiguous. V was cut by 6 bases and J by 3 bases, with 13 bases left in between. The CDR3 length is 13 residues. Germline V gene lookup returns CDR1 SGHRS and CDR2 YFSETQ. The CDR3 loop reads CASNGGRNYEQYF. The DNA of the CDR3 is TGCGCCAGCAATGGCGGCAGAAACTACGAGCAGTACTTC.

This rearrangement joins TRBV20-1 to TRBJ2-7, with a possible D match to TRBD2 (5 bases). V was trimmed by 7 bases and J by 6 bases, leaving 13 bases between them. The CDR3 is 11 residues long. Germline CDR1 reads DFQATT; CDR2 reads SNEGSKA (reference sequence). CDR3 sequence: CSGVGRGEQYF. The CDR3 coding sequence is TGCAGTGGGGTCGGTCGGGGCGAGCAGTACTTC.

This CDR3 is CATSRKQGANTEAFF. DNA for the CDR3: TGTGCCACCAGCAGAAAACAGGGTGCGAACACTGAAGCTTTCTTT. The chain has TRBV15 and TRBJ1-1; D is perhaps TRBD1 (6 bases). V lost 2 bases and J 1 base, leaving 11 bases between the germline ends. The CDR3 runs to 15 residues. Germline CDR1 is LNHNV and CDR2 is YYDKDF (reference sequence).

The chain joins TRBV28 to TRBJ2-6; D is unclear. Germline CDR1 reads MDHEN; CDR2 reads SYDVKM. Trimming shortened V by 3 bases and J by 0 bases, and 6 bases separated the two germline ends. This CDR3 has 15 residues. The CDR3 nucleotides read TGTGCCAGCAGTTTGTCGAGCTCTGGGGCCAACGTCCTGACTTTC. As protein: CASSLSSSGANVLTF.

The CDR3 is CASSRGAGVLDTQYF. Here the CDR3 DNA reads TGTGCCAGCAGCCGGGGAGCGGGAGTCCTAGATACGCAGTATTTT. The chain combines TRBV3-1 (or the pseudogene TRBV3-2) with TRBJ2-3, with 8 bases that match TRBD2. J gave up 5 bases and V 4 bases, and 8 bases lay outside the gene matches. The CDR3 has 15 residues. Germline CDR1 LGHDT, CDR2 YNNKEL (reference sequence).

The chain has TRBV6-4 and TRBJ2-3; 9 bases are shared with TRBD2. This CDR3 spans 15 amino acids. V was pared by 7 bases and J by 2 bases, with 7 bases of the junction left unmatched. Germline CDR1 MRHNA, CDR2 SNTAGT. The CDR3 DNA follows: TGTGCCAGCAAGAAGCGGGGGGCGACCACAGATACGCAGTATTTT. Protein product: CASKKRGATTDTQYF.

The CDR3 DNA follows: TGTGCCAGCAGCGTAGTGGGACTAGCGAGTACGCAGTATTTT. This codes for CASSVVGLASTQYF. This rearrangement joins TRBV9 to TRBJ2-3, with 10 bases lining up with TRBD2. The junction had 3 bases not matched to a gene; V was cut back by 0 bases and J by 8 bases. Germline CDR1 and CDR2: SGDLS and YYNGEE. This CDR3 is 14 amino acids long.

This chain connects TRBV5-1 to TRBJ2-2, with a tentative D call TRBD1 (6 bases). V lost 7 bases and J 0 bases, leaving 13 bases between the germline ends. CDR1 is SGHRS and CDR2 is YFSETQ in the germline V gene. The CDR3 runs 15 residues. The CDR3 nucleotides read TGCGCCAGCGAAGCTCAGGGGTCGAACACCGGGGAGCTGTTTTTT. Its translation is CASEAQGSNTGELFF.

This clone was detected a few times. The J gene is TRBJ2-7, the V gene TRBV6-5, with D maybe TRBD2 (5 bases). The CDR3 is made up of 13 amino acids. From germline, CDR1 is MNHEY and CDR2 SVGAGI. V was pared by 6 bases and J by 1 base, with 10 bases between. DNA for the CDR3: TGTGCCAGCAGGCCAGGAGGTTCCTACGAGCAGTACTTC. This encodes CASRPGGSYEQYF.

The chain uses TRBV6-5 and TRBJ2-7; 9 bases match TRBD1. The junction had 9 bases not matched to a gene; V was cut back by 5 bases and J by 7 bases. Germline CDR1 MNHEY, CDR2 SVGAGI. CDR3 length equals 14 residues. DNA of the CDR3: TGTGCCAGCAGTCCCGGGACAGGGCTTGGGGAGCAGTACTTC. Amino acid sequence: CASSPGTGLGEQYF.

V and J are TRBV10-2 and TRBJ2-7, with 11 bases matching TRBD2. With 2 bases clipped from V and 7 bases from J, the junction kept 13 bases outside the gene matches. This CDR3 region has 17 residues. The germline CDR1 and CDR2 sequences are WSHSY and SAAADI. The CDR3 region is CASSEVGRLAGKREQYF. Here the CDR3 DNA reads TGCGCCAGCAGTGAGGTCGGGAGACTAGCGGGGAAGCGGGAGCAGTACTTC.

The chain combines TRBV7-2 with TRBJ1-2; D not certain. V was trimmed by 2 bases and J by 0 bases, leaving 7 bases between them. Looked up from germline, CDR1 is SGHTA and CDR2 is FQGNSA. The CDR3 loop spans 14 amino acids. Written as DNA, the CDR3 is TGTGCCAGCAGCTTAATAGCCTCTAACTATGGCTACACCTTC. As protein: CASSLIASNYGYTF.

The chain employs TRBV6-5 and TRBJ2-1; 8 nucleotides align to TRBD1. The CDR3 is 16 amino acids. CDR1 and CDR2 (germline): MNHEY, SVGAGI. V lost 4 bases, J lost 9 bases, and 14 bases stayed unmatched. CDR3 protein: CASSSQGQAVLTEQFF. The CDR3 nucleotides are TGTGCCAGCAGTTCGCAGGGACAGGCTGTTCTTACTGAGCAGTTCTTC.

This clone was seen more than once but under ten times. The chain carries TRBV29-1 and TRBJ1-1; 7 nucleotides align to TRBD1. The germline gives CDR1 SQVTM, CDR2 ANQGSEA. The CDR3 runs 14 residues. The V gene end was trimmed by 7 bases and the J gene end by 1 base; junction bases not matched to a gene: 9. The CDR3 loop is CSAGETGPNTEAFF. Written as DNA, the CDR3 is TGCAGCGCTGGGGAGACAGGGCCGAACACTGAAGCTTTCTTT.

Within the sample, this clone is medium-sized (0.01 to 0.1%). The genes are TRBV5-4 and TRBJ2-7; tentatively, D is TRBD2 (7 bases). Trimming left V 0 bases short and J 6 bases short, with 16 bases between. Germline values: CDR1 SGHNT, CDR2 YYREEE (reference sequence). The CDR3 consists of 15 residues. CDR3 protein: CASSLAAGATSEQYF. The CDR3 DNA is TGTGCCAGCAGCTTGGCCGCGGGGGCTACGAGCGAGCAGTACTTC.

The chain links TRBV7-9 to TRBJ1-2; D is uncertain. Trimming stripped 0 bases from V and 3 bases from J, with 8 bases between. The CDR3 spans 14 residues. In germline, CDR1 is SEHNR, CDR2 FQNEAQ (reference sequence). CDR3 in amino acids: CASSLAGQDYGYTF. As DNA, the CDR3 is TGTGCCAGCAGCTTAGCTGGCCAGGACTATGGCTACACCTTC.

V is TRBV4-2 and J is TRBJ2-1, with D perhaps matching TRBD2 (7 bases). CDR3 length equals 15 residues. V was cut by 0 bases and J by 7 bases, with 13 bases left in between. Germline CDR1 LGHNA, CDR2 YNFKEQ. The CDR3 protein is CASSQERGGRNEQFF. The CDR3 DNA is TGTGCCAGCAGCCAAGAAAGGGGGGGACGGAATGAGCAGTTCTTC.

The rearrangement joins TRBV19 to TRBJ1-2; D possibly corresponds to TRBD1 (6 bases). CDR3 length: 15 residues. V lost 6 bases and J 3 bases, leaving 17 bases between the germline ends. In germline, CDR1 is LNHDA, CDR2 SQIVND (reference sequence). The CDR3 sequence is CASSNPQGRDYGYTF. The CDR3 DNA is TGTGCCAGTAGCAACCCACAGGGACGAGACTATGGCTACACCTTC.

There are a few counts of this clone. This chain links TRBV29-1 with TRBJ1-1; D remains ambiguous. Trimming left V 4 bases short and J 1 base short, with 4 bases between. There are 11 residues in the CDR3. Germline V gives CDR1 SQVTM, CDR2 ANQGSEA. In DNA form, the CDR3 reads TGCAGCGTTGGCAGGAACACTGAAGCTTTCTTT. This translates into CSVGRNTEAFF. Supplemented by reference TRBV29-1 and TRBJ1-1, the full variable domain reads SAVISQKPSRDICQRGTSLTIQCQVDSQVTMMFWYRQQPGQSLTLIATANQGSEATYESGFVIDKFPISRPNLTFSTLTVSNMSPEDSSIYLCSVGRNTEAFFGQGTRLTVV.